The following is a T cell receptor beta chain sequence with its context. In this sample, this clonotype turned up many times. It has no known antigen specificity. Base-call qualities are not available, and no considerably larger clone is one nucleotide away. The germline ends are 13 bases apart after V is trimmed by 4 bases and J by 0 bases. Counted from cysteine to phenylalanine, this CDR3 has 16 amino acids. CDR3 DNA only is kept here, 48 bases in frame from base 1. CDR1 and CDR2 are read off the germline V gene (reference sequence) as WNHNN and SYGVQD. The ophthalmopathy patients had moderately to severely active disease, with a Clinical Activity Score of 3 or higher, a NOSPECS grade of 4 or higher, and a disease duration of less than 3 months. Patients were excluded if they had other autoimmune diseases, uncontrolled infections, pregnancy or lactation. Clinical symptoms, serum thyroxine, TRAb, thyroid ultrasound and orbital computed tomography formed the basis of the diagnosis. PBMCs were isolated from about 9.1 ml of fresh peripheral blood by Ficoll-Paque density gradient centrifugation. Total RNA was extracted with Trizol reagent and quality-checked on an Agilent 2100 Bioanalyzer.

TCR beta CDR3 regions were amplified from RNA transcripts for repertoire sequencing. The first round was an RT-PCR using HTBI primers with the Qiagen OneStep RT-PCR kit, and this first round was followed by a second-round multiplex PCR, then size selection and purification. Libraries were sequenced on an Illumina HiSeq2000 using paired-end 100 bp reads. From the authors' description of their analysis: SOAPnuke was used to process the reads, throwing out any read that had adapters, had uncalled bases, had a mean Phred below 15, or lacked an exact constant-primer or identifier match. High-quality paired reads were merged with COPE v1.2.5. Clonotypes were defined as unique nucleotide sequences and were aligned to IMGT TRB V, D and J references using MiTCR v1.1. Only V-J combinations with frequency above 0.0001 were analysed, covering over 99% of repertoires. For each V-J combination, a TCR clonal expansion and chaos score was defined as F50 clonal expansion divided by the chaos observed in the TCRdist matrix. Welch's t-statistics and random forest were used to reduce the features to about twelve V-J combinations, which were then used as input to a naive Bayes classifier. The similarity between thyroid and blood repertoires was quantified using the Morisita-Horn index. TCRdb handled the public reads itself, with Q25 trimming in fastp and clone calling in MiXCR, and kept productive beta chains. Rows are combined by CDR3 protein, so each entry shows the most common genes and DNA. The V and J calls reflect TCRdb's pipeline rather than the authors' work. Counted in this sample were 200,000 to 250,000 distinct CDR3 sequences; roughly 21% of them appeared once. Around 45% of the sample is held by the ten biggest clonotypes.

These data are taken from a study of Graves' ophthalmopathy and Graves' hyperthyroidism listed by TCRdb under 2018. A note on the overall study: Peripheral blood samples were taken at the time of initial diagnosis, before any treatment was given. For training and testing, the 80 to 100 patients in the discovery cohort were randomly divided in a 7:3 ratio. For independent validation, a separate cohort was made up of some 19 hyperthyroidism patients plus 17 patients who later progressed from hyperthyroidism to ophthalmopathy. After sampling, hyperthyroidism patients received methimazole starting at 30 mg daily, and ophthalmopathy patients received high-dose intravenous methylprednisolone. T-cell repertoires of thyroid tissue and blood were compared in about six hyperthyroidism patients. The study used TCR beta repertoire signatures to distinguish Graves' ophthalmopathy from Graves' hyperthyroidism and to predict progression to ophthalmopathy. In total, 135 blood samples were TCR-sequenced: fewer than 50 ophthalmopathy, some 75 hyperthyroidism and some 17 hyperthyroidism-to-ophthalmopathy patients. A discovery set of about 99 patients (more than 40 ophthalmopathy, 55 to 60 stable hyperthyroidism) was enrolled to explore V-J signatures distinguishing ophthalmopathy from hyperthyroidism. Study-level results and caveats: The 13-signature model separated ophthalmopathy from stable hyperthyroidism with roughly 90% sensitivity and less than 83% specificity in cross-validation, and 80%/75% in the test set. Sample size was not predetermined statistically, and investigators were not blinded to group allocation. In validation, the model predicted ophthalmopathy progression with less than 71% sensitivity and roughly 72% specificity; eleven to twelve predicted patients were CT-confirmed with GO in a median of around 6 months. Among expanded thyroid clonotypes with frequency above 0.001, most also showed up in blood, which suggests that blood repertoires may reflect the thyroid immune response.

The chain is encoded by TRBV10-1 joined to TRBJ2-4; the D region may be TRBD1 or TRBD2, each matching 5 bases equally. Sequencing was done on a sample of peripheral blood. This receptor was identified in a woman in her forties or fifties with Graves' ophthalmopathy. Donor details come from another sample of the same person, matched by shared clones. The CDR3 reads CASSGMMGVAKNIQYF. The nucleotide sequence is given as TGCGCCAGCAGTGGTATGATGGGGGTAGCCAAAAACATTCAGTACTTC.